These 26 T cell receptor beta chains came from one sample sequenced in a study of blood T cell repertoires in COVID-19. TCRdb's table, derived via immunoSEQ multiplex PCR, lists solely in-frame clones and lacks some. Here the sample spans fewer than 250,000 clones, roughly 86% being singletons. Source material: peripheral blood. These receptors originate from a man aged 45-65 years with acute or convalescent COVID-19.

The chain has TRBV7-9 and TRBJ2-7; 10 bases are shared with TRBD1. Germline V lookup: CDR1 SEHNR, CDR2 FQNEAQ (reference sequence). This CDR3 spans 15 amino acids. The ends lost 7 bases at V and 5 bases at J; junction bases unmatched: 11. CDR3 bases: TGTGCCAGCAACCCCTGGAGGGACAGGGGTGACGAGCAGTACTTC. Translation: CASNPWRDRGDEQYF. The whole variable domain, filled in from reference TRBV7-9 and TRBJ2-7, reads DTGVSQNPRHKITKRGQNVTFRCDPISEHNRLYWYRQTLGQGPEFLTYFQNEAQLEKSRLLSDRFSAERPKGSFSTLEIQRTEQGDSAMYLCASNPWRDRGDEQYFGPGTRLTVT.

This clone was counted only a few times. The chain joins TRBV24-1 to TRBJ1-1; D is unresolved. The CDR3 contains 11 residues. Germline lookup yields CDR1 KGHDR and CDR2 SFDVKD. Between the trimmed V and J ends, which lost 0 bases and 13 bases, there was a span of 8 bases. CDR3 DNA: TGTGCCACCAGTGATTTGGGCAGGTTTTTCTTT. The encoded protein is CATSDLGRFFF.

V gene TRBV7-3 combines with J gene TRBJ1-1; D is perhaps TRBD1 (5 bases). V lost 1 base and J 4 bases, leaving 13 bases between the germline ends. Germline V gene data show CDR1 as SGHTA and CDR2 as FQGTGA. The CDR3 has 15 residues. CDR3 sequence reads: CASSLMIREGTEAFF. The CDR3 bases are TGTGCCAGCAGCTTAATGATCAGGGAAGGCACTGAAGCTTTCTTT. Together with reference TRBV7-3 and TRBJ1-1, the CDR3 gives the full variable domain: GAGVSQTPSNKVTEKGKYVELRCDPISGHTALYWYRQSLGQGPEFLIYFQGTGAADDSGLPNDRFFAVRPEGSVSTLKIQRTERGDSAVYLCASSLMIREGTEAFFGQGTRLTVV.

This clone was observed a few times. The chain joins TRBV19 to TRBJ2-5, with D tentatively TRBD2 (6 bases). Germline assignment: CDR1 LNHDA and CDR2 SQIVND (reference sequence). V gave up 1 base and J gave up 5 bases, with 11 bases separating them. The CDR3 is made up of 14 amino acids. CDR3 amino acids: CASSIGTSWETQYF. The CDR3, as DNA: TGTGCCAGTAGTATAGGAACTAGCTGGGAGACCCAGTACTTC.

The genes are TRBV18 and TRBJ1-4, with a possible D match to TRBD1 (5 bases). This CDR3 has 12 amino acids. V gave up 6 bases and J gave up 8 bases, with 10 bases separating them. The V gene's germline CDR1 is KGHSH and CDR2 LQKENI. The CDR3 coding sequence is TGTGCCAGCTCTGTGAACAGGGAAAAACTGTTTTTT. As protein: CASSVNREKLFF.

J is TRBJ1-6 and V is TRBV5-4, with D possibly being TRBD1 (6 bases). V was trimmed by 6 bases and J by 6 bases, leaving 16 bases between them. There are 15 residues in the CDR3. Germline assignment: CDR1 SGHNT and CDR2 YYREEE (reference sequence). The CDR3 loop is CASTQRGGGNSPLHF. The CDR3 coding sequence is TGTGCCAGCACCCAGAGGGGGGGTGGTAATTCACCCCTCCACTTT. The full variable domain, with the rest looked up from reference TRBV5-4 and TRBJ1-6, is ETGVTQSPTHLIKTRGQQVTLRCSSQSGHNTVSWYQQALGQGPQFIFQYYREEENGRGNFPPRFSGLQFPNYSSELNVNALELDDSALYLCASTQRGGGNSPLHFGNGTRLTVT.

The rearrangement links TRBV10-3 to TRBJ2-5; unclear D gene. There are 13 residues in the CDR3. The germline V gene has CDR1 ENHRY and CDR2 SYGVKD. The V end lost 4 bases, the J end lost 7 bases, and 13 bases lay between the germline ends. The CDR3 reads CAISGLASGTQYF. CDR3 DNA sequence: TGTGCCATCAGTGGGTTGGCGTCAGGGACCCAGTACTTC.

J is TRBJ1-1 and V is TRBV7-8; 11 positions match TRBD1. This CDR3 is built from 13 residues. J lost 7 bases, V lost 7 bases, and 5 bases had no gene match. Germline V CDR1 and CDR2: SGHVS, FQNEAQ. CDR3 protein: CASTRTGGVEAFF. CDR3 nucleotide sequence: TGTGCCAGCACCCGGACAGGGGGCGTTGAAGCTTTCTTT.

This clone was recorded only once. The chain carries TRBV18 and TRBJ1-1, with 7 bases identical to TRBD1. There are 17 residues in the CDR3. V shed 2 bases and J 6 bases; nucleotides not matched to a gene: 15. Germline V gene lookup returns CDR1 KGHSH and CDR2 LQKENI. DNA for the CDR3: TGTGCCAGCTCACCATCCAGCCAGGGGGGTGGATTGGCTGAAGCTTTCTTT. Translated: CASSPSSQGGGLAEAFF.

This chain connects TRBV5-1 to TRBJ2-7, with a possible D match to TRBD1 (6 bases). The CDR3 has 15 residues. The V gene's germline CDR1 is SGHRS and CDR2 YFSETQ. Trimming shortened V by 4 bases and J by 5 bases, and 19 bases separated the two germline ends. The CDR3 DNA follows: TGCGCCAGCAGCAAAAACTCGGCAGGGGTTGACGAGCAGTACTTC. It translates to CASSKNSAGVDEQYF.

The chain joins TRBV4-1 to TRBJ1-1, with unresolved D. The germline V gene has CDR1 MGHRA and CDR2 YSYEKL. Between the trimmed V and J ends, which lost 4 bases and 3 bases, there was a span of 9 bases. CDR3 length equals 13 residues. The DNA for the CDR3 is TGCGCCAGCAGCCCCGAGCCGGACACTGAAGCTTTCTTT. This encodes CASSPEPDTEAFF.

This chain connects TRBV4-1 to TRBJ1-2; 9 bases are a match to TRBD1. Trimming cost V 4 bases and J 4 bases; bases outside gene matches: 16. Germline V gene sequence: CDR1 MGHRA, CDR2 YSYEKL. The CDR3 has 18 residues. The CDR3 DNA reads TGCGCCAGCAGCCTAGATAGGACAGGGGCCTCCCGGGGCTATGGCTACACCTTC. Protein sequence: CASSLDRTGASRGYGYTF.

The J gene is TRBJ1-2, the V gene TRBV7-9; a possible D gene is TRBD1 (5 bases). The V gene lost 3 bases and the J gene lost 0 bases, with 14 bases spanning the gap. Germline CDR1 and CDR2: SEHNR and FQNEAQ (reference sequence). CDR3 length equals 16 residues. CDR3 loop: CASSFPGRSPNYGYTF. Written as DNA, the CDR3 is TGTGCCAGCAGCTTCCCAGGGAGGTCCCCTAACTATGGCTACACCTTC.

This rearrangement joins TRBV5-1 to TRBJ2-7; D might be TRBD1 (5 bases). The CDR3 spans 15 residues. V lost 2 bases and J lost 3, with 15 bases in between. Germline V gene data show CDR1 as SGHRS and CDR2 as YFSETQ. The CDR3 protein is CASSLAGSRYYEQYF. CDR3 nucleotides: TGCGCCAGCAGCTTAGCAGGGTCGCGTTACTACGAGCAGTACTTC.

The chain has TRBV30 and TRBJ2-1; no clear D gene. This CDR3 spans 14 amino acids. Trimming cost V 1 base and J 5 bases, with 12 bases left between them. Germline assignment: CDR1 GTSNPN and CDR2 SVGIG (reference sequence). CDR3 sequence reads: CAWSGLDWDNEQFF. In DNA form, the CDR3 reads TGTGCCTGGAGTGGCCTTGACTGGGACAATGAGCAGTTCTTC.

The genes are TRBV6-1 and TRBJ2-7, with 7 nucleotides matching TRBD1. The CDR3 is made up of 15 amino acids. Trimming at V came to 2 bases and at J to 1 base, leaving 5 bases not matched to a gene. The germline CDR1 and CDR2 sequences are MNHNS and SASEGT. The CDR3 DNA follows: TGTGCCAGCAGTGAAAGGCCAGGGGGATCCTACGAGCAGTACTTC. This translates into CASSERPGGSYEQYF.

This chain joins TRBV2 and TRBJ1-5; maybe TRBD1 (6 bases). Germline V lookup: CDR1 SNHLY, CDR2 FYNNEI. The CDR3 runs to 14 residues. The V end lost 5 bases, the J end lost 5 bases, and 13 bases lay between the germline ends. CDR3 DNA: TGTGCCAGCAGTCCTGAGACAGGTGATCAGCCCCAGCATTTT. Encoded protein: CASSPETGDQPQHF.

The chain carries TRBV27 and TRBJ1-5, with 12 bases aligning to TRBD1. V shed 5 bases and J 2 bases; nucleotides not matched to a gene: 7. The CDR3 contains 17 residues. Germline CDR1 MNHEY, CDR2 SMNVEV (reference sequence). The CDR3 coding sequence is TGTGCCAGCAGTCATGGGACAGGGGGCGCGGGCAATCAGCCCCAGCATTTT. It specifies CASSHGTGGAGNQPQHF.

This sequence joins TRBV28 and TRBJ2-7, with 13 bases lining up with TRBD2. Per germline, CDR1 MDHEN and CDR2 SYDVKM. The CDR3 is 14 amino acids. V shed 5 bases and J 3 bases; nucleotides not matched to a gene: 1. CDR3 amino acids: CASSRTSGGYEQYF. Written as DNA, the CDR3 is TGTGCCAGCAGTCGGACTAGCGGGGGCTACGAGCAGTACTTC.

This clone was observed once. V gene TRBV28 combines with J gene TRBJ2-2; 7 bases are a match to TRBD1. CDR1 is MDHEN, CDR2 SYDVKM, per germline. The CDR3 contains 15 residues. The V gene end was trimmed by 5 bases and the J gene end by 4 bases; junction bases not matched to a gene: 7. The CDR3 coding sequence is TGTGCCAGCAGTCCACAGGGGTCGGGCACCGGGGAGCTGTTTTTT. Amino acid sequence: CASSPQGSGTGELFF.

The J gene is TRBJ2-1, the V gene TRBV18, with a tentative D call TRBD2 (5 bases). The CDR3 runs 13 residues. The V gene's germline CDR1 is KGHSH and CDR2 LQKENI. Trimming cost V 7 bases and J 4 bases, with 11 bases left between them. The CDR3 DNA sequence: TGTGCCAGCTTAGAGGGTGCGTACAATGAGCAGTTCTTC. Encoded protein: CASLEGAYNEQFF.

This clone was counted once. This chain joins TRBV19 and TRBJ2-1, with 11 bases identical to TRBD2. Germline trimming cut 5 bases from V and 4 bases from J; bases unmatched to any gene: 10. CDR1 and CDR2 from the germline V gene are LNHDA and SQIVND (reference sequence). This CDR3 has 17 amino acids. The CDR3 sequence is CASSFRQTSGIYNEQFF. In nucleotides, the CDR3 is TGTGCCAGTAGTTTCAGGCAGACTAGCGGGATATACAATGAGCAGTTCTTC.

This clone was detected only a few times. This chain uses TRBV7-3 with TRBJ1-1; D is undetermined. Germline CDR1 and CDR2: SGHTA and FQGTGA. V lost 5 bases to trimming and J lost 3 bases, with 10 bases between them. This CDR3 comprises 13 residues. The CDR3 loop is CASSLLSDTEAFF. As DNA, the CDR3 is TGTGCCAGCAGCCTACTTTCGGACACTGAAGCTTTCTTT.

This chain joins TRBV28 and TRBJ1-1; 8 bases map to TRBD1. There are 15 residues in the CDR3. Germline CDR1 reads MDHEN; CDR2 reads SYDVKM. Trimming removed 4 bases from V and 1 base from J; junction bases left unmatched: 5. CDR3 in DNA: TGTGCCAGCAGTTCGTTAGGACAGGGGAACACTGAAGCTTTCTTT. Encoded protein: CASSSLGQGNTEAFF.

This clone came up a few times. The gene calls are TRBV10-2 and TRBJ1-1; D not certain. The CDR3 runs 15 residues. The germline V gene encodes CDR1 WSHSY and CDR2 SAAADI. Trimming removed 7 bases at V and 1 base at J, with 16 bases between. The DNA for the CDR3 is TGCGCCAGCATGGGTCGGGGAAGTGGGAACACTGAAGCTTTCTTT. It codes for CASMGRGSGNTEAFF.

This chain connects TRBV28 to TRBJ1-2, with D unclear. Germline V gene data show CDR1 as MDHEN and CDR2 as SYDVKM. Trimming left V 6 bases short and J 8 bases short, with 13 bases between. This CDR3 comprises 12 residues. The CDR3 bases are TGTGCCAGCAGCCCTACTCAGCGAGGCTACACCTTC. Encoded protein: CASSPTQRGYTF.